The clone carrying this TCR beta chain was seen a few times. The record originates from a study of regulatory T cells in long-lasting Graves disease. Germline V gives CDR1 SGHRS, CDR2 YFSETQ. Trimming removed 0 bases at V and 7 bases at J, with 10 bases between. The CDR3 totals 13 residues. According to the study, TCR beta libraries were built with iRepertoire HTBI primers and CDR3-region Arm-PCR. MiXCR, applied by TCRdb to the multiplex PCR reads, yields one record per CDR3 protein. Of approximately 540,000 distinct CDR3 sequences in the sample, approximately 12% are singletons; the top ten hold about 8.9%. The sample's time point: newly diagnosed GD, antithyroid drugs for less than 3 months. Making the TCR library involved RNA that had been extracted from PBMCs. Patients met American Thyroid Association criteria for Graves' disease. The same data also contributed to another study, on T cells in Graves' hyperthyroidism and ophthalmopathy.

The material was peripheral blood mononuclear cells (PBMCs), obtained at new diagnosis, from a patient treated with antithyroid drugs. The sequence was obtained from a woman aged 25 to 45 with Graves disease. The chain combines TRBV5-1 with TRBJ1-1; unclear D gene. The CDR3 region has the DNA TGCGCCAGCAGCTTGGCAGCCCCCGGTGAAGCTTTCTTT. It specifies CASSLAAPGEAFF.